The following is a TCR beta chain sequence with its context. CDR3 length: 14 amino acids. Trimming cost V 8 bases and J 1 base; bases outside gene matches: 7. CDR1 and CDR2 from the germline V gene are KGHSH and LQKENI. Cohorts were determined from participant-reported clinical history. The source of the sample is a study of blood T cell repertoires in COVID-19. In the study overall: The samples span acute and convalescent COVID-19 from the United States, Italy and Spain. T cells, B-cell-depleted T cells, or PBMCs provided the cDNA or gDNA that served as material.

In the study's own analysis: Amplification with reference gene primers provided the estimates of nucleated cell counts. TCRdb's copy holds only in-frame clones and misses some; the assay was immunoSEQ multiplex PCR. The D gene and trimming were derived from the DNA, and the V and J assignments and clone size from that table. This table has some 220,000 clones, about four fifths appearing once. The TCR sequence derives from a woman aged 40 to 50 with acute COVID-19. Sequenced input: PBMCs or T cells enriched from blood (not recorded which). The gene calls are TRBV18 and TRBJ1-1; 7 bases align to TRBD1. CDR3 sequence: CASQRQGSNTEAFF. The CDR3 DNA reads TGTGCCAGCCAACGACAGGGATCGAACACTGAAGCTTTCTTT.